This T cell receptor (beta chain) is drawn from a study of T cells after yellow fever vaccination (dated by TCRdb to 2018 to 2020). With respect to the entire study: The SMART-Seq v4 Ultra Low Input RNA kit was used to prepare libraries from fractions with low cell numbers. Bulk TCR alpha and beta repertoires were sequenced longitudinally to track T-cell clones before and after primary and booster YFV17D yellow fever vaccination. Bulk PBMC replicates and cell subsets were isolated from blood drawn at multiple timepoints before and after both primary and secondary immunization. Two healthy male donors, one aged 18 to 29 and one aged 30 to 40 years, were included in the cohort.

This clonotype was recorded a few times. No cognate antigen has been identified for it. The record has no base qualities; no much larger clone is one base away. TCR cDNA was made using 5'RACE template switching, a step that added a universal primer site and unique molecular identifiers. Priming of cDNA synthesis was performed from both the TCR alpha and TCR beta constant segments. Library amplification used two PCR steps, and the second PCR step added sample barcodes and sequencing adapters. Libraries were sequenced on Illumina HiSeq 2500 (2x100 bp) or NovaSeq (2x150 bp). Under the source paper's analysis protocol: MIGEC handled demultiplexing of reads and collapsing into UMI consensus sequences, while MiXCR performed V(D)J alignment. Vaccine-responding clonotypes were defined with edgeR using replicate PBMC samples, requiring FDR below 0.01 and a log2 fold change above 5 up to day 15. CD4 or CD8 identity was assigned to each bulk clonotype according to whether the clonotype was present at higher abundance in the sequenced CD4 repertoire or the sequenced CD8 repertoire. The public reads were quality trimmed at Q25 with fastp and then assembled into clones with MiXCR by TCRdb, keeping productive beta chains. Identical CDR3 proteins give one entry, which carries the most common genes and DNA. The V and J calls follow TCRdb's processing rather than the paper's. The sample records 300,000 or so distinct CDR3 sequences, around 6.8% of which are singletons. Over 15% of the sample lies in the top ten.

Interpreted using the paper, the treatment or condition label stands for: live attenuated yellow fever vaccine strain. At every blood-draw timepoint, two biological replicates of bulk PBMCs were collected. PBMCs were isolated from peripheral blood using a standard Ficoll-Paque protocol. TriZol was used to extract RNA from bulk PBMCs, CD4 and CD8 fractions, and dextramer-positive and dextramer-negative fractions. Overall study outcomes, separate from this receptor: FACS-sorted repertoires could contain abundant contaminating clonotypes from the bulk population, so computational filtering was required. A small share of clonotypes occurred in both CD4 and CD8 compartments, likely arising from convergent recombination. Because the study included only a couple of donors, the extent to which the findings can be generalized is limited. The secondary T-cell response was weaker than the primary response but faster, peaking on day 5 instead of day 15. Most clones expanded after primary vaccination were re-detected after the booster (96% of CD4 and 80% to 90% of CD8), suggesting broad memory maintenance.

The specimen was PBMCs, collected around 45 days after the first yellow fever vaccination. This clonotype was sampled from a man aged 18 to 30 who received the YFV17D yellow fever vaccine.

The sequenced DNA is TGTGCCAGCAGCTTAGAGCGCGAGCAGTTCTTC. Its product reads: CASSLEREQFF. This sequence uses TRBV7-9 and TRBJ2-1, with no confidently assigned D gene. Relative to germline, V is 1 base shorter and J is 10 bases shorter, with 5 bases between their ends. Reading the germline V gene (reference sequence) gives CDR1 SEHNR and CDR2 FQNEAQ. From the cysteine up to the phenylalanine, the CDR3 has a length of 11 residues. Only the CDR3 region is kept as DNA, spanning 33 bases read in frame from base 1.